This TCR beta chain was sequenced in a study of CD8 T cells in ankylosing spondylitis. Findings and caveats of the study: Previously reported in reactive arthritis synovial fluid and blood were some of the motif variants. Disease-associated clones were reportedly significantly overrepresented in matched ankylosing spondylitis synovial fluid. A TCR beta motif of several highly homologous variants appeared characteristic of ankylosing spondylitis blood.

This clonotype was seen more than once but under ten times. Antigen specificity is unknown. It may be a read error: a sequence one base away is much more abundant. MiXCR, applied by TCRdb to the 5' RACE reads, yields one record per CDR3 protein. Here the sample spans roughly 160,000 distinct CDR3 sequences, around a tenth being singletons. The CDR3 has 14 amino acids. V shed 4 bases and J shed 4 bases, with 16 bases lying between them. The germline CDR1 and CDR2 sequences are SQVTM and ANQGSEA. The specimen was blood, either unsorted or a sorted T cell fraction (not recorded which). The chain couples TRBV29-1 to TRBJ1-1; weak D call: TRBD1 (5 bases). The sequence derives from a male donor with ankylosing spondylitis or in good health (not recorded which). The CDR3 spells CSVAQGGAATEAFF. In DNA form, the CDR3 reads TGCAGCGTTGCTCAGGGAGGTGCGGCCACTGAAGCTTTCTTT.